This T cell receptor beta chain was observed in a study of post-analysis software for immune sequencing data. Study in general: Multiple sclerosis in the patients followed relapsing-remitting, secondary progressive and progressive-relapsing courses. Study-wide findings and caveats: A handful of TRBV segments, including TRBV5-6, TRBV5-1 and TRBV20-1, were more frequent in patients than controls.

A word on this clonotype: Its target is unknown.

The CDR3 totals 17 residues. The V and J ends lost 3 bases and 9 bases, in that order; junction bases with no gene match: 15. Germline CDR1 is SGHTA and CDR2 is FQGNSA. Sequencing libraries made from TCR beta cDNA carried unique molecular identifiers. TCRdb re-derived calls from the PCR reads in MiXCR, one entry per CDR3 protein. Among some 690,000 distinct CDR3 sequences listed, about 32% were seen once. The specimen sequenced was blood. The chain joins TRBV7-2 to TRBJ2-1, with 9 bases aligning to TRBD2. The clonotype originates from a girl between 10 and 17 years old with multiple sclerosis. CDR3 nucleotide sequence: TGTGCCAGCAGCTTCCGGTCCGGTGGGCGGGGGGGCAGTGAGCAGTTCTTC. Translated, it gives CASSFRSGGRGGSEQFF. The full variable domain, in which reference TRBV7-2 and TRBJ2-1 provide the parts outside the CDR3, is GAGVSQSPSNKVTEKGKDVELRCDPISGHTALYWYRQSLGQGLEFLIYFQGNSAPDKSGLPSDRFSAERTGGSVSTLTIQRTQQEDSAVYLCASSFRSGGRGGSEQFFGPGTRLTVL.